Detailed here is one TCR beta chain. Its antigen remains unidentified. No much larger clone exists at a distance of one base, and base qualities are not known. The CDR3 starts with the cysteine, ends with the phenylalanine, and has 13 residues. Just CDR3 DNA is preserved here, 39 bases in frame from base 1. The germline V gene provides CDR1 ENHRY and CDR2 SYGVKD. Here V drops 11 bases and J drops 6 bases, and the junction holds 7 bases not matched to any gene. These data come from a study of shared clonotypes between healthy human individuals (TCRdb year 2020). With regard to the full study: The cohort comprised a couple of women and a few men aged 18 to 49 years. For each donor, three plates each were used for CD4 naive and CD4 memory, two plates were used for CD8 naive, and one plate was used for CD8 memory. To estimate repertoire size and how much clonotype sharing occurs between individuals, the study deeply sequenced the blood TCR repertoires of 4 to 6 healthy adults. To increase sequencing depth and limit assay-specific biases, TCR repertoire library preparation and sequencing were carried out by different laboratories using diverse techniques. Leukapheresis yielded between about 0.8 and 9.5 billion PBMCs per donor.

Donors were healthy HIV-negative adults with no recently reported acute infections or vaccinations. Every donor was a Caucasian adult residing in Nashville, Tennessee, USA. Magnetic negative selection was used to enrich CD4+ T cells, after which naive cells were positively selected on CD45RA and the negative fraction became the memory subset. After blood collection by leukapheresis, PBMCs were isolated using Ficoll-Histopaque density gradient centrifugation and then cryopreserved in the vapor phase of liquid nitrogen. Analytical flow cytometry was used to check the purity and quantity of each magnetically sorted T cell population. From each sorted fraction, genomic DNA was isolated and quantified by UV absorbance on a Nanodrop 2000c. TCR CDR3 regions were amplified from genomic DNA by multiplex PCR using the deep immunoSEQ assay. Extracted genomic DNA from each cell subset was distributed evenly across all wells of several immunoSEQ 96-well plates, and each plate was treated as a replicate. For sorted subsets, approximately 200 ng of genomic DNA, equivalent to about 30,000 T cell genomes, went into each replicate PCR. The purified libraries were quantified using a Qubit 3.0 fluorometer, sized with a Bioanalyzer 2100, and then quantified again using the KAPA Library Quantification kit. A separate single-read 150-cycle Illumina NextSeq 550 flow cell was used to sequence each immunoSEQ 96-well plate. The study's processing was this. The immunoSEQ output contained only junctional sequences without quality scores, so filtering could not match that applied to full-length reads. To assign V/J genes and CDR3, sequences were annotated using PyIR, a Python wrapper for IgBLAST v1.9, with IMGT germline references. Any read was removed if the V/J assignment was weak (E-value above 1e-6), the CDR3 was missing, or the read contained stop codons, out-of-frame junctions, or ambiguous translated residues. A V3J clonotype was defined by an identical inferred V gene, J gene, and CDR3 amino acid sequence. Percentage overlap between repertoires was calculated by dividing the number of shared unique clonotypes by the size of the smaller repertoire. Three approaches were used to assess repertoire richness: RTK rarefaction, the Chao1 estimator, and Recon v2.1 estimates of unobserved clonotypes. For all TCRbeta clonotypes obtained by the gDNA method from four donors, generation probabilities were computed with OLGA. The source is immuneACCESS, and TCRdb retained only in-frame sequences with V and J called. Part of the clones is not carried over; for the studies checked, unresolved V genes explain less than half of this, and the remainder is unexplained. V, J and clone size are taken as reported in that table, and D and trimming were inferred from the DNA itself. This sample gives 2 million to 2.5 million clones in total; around 95% of them show up just once. The top ten clonotypes cover less than 0.15% of the sample.

Broader findings and caveats from the paper: Incomplete sequencing was indicated by rarefaction of sorted-subset datasets, despite the large sequencing depth. Clonotypes shared by all four sorted-subset donors showed higher generation probabilities than non-shared clonotypes. Sampling was restricted to blood, and TCR repertoires in tissues likely differ from the TCR repertoires found in blood. Pairwise subsampling indicated that sequencing depth was expected to affect the degree of clonotype sharing among donors. About 5% of naive CD4, roughly 3.5% of naive CD8, around 2.3% of memory CD4, and approximately 0.4% of memory CD8 clonotypes were shared across a few donors. The genetic and exposure-history diversity represented was limited by the small number of donors. Estimated clonotype richness was generally larger for naive than for memory subsets.

The chain couples TRBV10-3 to TRBJ1-4; TRBD1 lines up with 9 middle nucleotides. This clonotype was obtained from a man aged 18 to 29 in good health. The sample taken for sequencing was naive CD4+ T cells sorted from blood. The cell subset or site label on this specimen signifies: CD45RA+ positively selected. The DNA is TGTGCCGTACGACAGGGGGAGGATGAAAAACTGTTTTTT. It specifies CAVRQGEDEKLFF.